This T cell receptor beta chain is from a study of long-term antiretroviral therapy in people with HIV. Background on the study: The 2015 immediate-ART recommendation was preceded by the earliest samples by about a decade.

The CDR3 sequence is 13 residues long. The germline V gene has CDR1 SQVTM and CDR2 ANQGSEA. Unmatched junction bases numbered 0, after V lost 4 bases and J lost 0 bases. For this clone: Its antigen is undetermined.

Study outcomes and limitations: Collection of the blood took place between 2004 and 2017. The ART regimens in use then may have been less effective than current ones.

The assay, immunoSEQ v3.0, was run at survey level. Measured with immunoSEQ multiplex PCR; TCRdb has only the in-frame clones, and not every one. The sample includes almost 30,000 clones, around 89% of them seen just once. All participants with HIV were treated in the United States. DNA was extracted from around 0.96-9.9 million thawed cryopreserved PBMC. The material sequenced was unsorted PBMCs, taken 3.2 years before starting antiretroviral therapy. V and J are TRBV29-1 and TRBJ2-1; the match to TRBD1 covers 7 bases. This receptor was identified in a man aged 45-60 years with HIV. The CDR3 coding sequence is TGCAGCGTTGGGACAGGCTCCTACAATGAGCAGTTCTTC. This codes for CSVGTGSYNEQFF.